One TCR beta chain is described in this entry. Its antigen is undetermined. Regarding treatment: roughly ten-day PBMC culture with coronavirus spike peptide pools or control peptides (ViraFEST assay). These data are taken from a study of vaccination and CD4 T cells after COVID-19. Oncomine TCR Beta short-read sequencing was applied to DNA from cultured CD4+ T cells. In TCRdb, the PCR reads were re-called with MiXCR into one record per CDR3 protein. The sample gives about 12,000 distinct CDR3 sequences, approximately 32% of which show up once; roughly 35% is in the top ten. This sequence originates from a human donor who received a COVID-19 vaccine. The source material was CD4+ T cells from blood, cultured in vitro, sampled before SARS-CoV-2 vaccination.

The CDR3 DNA reads as TGCGCCAGCAGCTGGATACAATCGAACACTGAAGCTTTCTTT. Translated, it gives CASSWIQSNTEAFF. The chain uses TRBV5-1 and TRBJ1-1; D is uncertain. This CDR3 has 14 amino acids. V was cut by 3 bases and J by 1 base, with 10 bases left in between. Germline V CDR1 and CDR2: SGHRS, YFSETQ.